This T cell receptor (beta chain) stems from a study of blood T cells in healthy people across ages. Study findings and constraints: Per million T cells, TCR beta diversity dropped roughly linearly as age increased.

Aged about 6 to 95, donors were systemically healthy Caucasians from Russia. A sample-barcoded 5' primer and a J-beta primer mix were used in a second PCR of roughly 7 to 11 cycles. Each TCR beta cDNA got a 12-nucleotide random molecular identifier. A single record per CDR3 protein comes from TCRdb applying MiXCR to the 5' RACE reads. Of roughly 900,000 distinct CDR3 sequences in the sample, around 46% were seen once. Germline V gene sequence: CDR1 DFQATT, CDR2 SNEGSKA (reference sequence). Trimming took 1 base from V and 4 from J; bases not matched to a gene: 4. The CDR3 contains 14 residues. Details on this clonotype: Its antigen is unidentified.

The chain recombines TRBV20-1 with TRBJ2-5; 9 bases map to TRBD1. Material for sequencing was blood. This TCR was recovered from a man in his thirties or forties in good health. In DNA, the CDR3 is TGCAGTGCTAGAGTACAGGGGGCAGGAGAGACCCAGTACTTC. Amino acids: CSARVQGAGETQYF.